This section outlines one T cell receptor beta chain sequence together with its context. Its specificity is not known. This specimen belongs to a study of T cell responses to AZD1222 COVID-19 vaccine. Overall study findings and caveats: Reportedly, nearly half of unique spike TCRs recognized epitopes outside B.1.351/B.1.1.7 mutations.

Sequencing was performed with immunoSEQ multiplex PCR; in TCRdb, only in-frame clones are kept and a portion is missing. The repertoire has around 140,000 clones, approximately 90% of them found once; the top ten carry about 7.1%. The CDR3 contains 15 residues. The germline V gene has CDR1 MNHEY and CDR2 SVGEGT. Trimming removed 6 bases from V and 0 bases from J, with 15 bases in between. The sample was peripheral blood, taken on day 0 of AZD1222 vaccination. The genes are TRBV6-2 or TRBV6-3 and TRBJ2-7; D is perhaps TRBD1 (6 bases). The sequence derives from an adult in good health. CDR3 nucleotides: TGTGCCAGCAGCTTTCCTACAGGGACCTCCTACGAGCAGTACTTC. Protein: CASSFPTGTSYEQYF.